This T cell receptor beta chain was profiled in a study of Graves' ophthalmopathy and Graves' hyperthyroidism. This clonotype came up many times. Its antigen is not identified. This CDR3 has 14 amino acids. V was shortened by 4 bases and J by 5 bases, with 15 bases between the two germline ends. Germline CDR1 reads SGHRS; CDR2 reads YFSETQ. Ophthalmopathy absent within 18 months of follow-up marked hyperthyroidism as stable. Newly diagnosed hyperthyroidism donors, aged 18 to 65, duration under 2 months. Study-wide points: Ophthalmopathy could be told apart from stable hyperthyroidism by a 13-signature model (around 88% sensitivity, approximately 81% specificity). The study's model predicted ophthalmopathy progression at about 68% sensitivity and approximately 78% specificity.

Amplification from RNA transcripts yielded the TCR beta CDR3 regions. HTBI primers served in a first-round RT-PCR, which a second-round multiplex PCR followed. One entry per CDR3 protein, called by TCRdb with MiXCR from the multiplex PCR reads. The table lists some 350,000 distinct CDR3 sequences, approximately 18% of them singletons. The sequenced material came from peripheral blood. The rearrangement uses TRBV5-1 and TRBJ2-5, with D maybe TRBD1 (6 bases). This TCR was sampled from an adult woman with stable Graves' hyperthyroidism. The CDR3, as DNA: TGCGCCAGCAGCACGTACACAGGGCTCGAGACCCAGTACTTC. Amino acids: CASSTYTGLETQYF.